Listed here are 27 T cell receptor delta chains from one sample, sequenced in a study of Vγ9Vδ2 T cells in congenital toxoplasmosis. cDNA was made by template-switch reverse transcription with TRGC- and TRDC-specific primers in one tube. The TRGC primer was designed to target TRGC1 and TRGC2 alike. TCRdb re-called the reads with CATT. The table has fewer than 400 delta-chain clones, 15% seen once. Sequencing used gamma-delta T cells from blood. The source is a child under 10 years old born to a mother with Toxoplasma gondii infection during pregnancy, either congenitally infected or uninfected (not recorded which).

This clone has just a few counts. A far larger clone is a single base away, which makes a read error likely. Other DNA sequences within the sample encode an identical CDR3. V and J are TRDV2 and TRDJ3; TRDD3 aligns across 10 bases. The CDR3 has 20 residues. Trimming at V came to 0 bases and at J to 0 bases, leaving 7 bases not matched to a gene. Germline loops: CDR1 GEAIGNYY, CDR2 EKD. CDR3 bases: TGTGCCTGTGACACCGCTGGGGGATATGCGAGCTCCTGGGACACCCGACAGATGTTTTTC. It translates to CACDTAGGYASSWDTRQMFF.

This clone was found a few times. The protein in TCRdb stems from a much larger clone and differs at residue 4 from this DNA's translation, likely a read error; here the protein is translated from the DNA. The genes are TRDV3 and TRDJ1; 7 bases are shared with TRDD3. Germline lookup yields CDR1 TVYSNPD and CDR2 GDNSRS (reference sequence). Trimming at V came to 3 bases and at J to 1 base, leaving 8 bases not matched to a gene. The CDR3 has 14 residues. DNA of the CDR3: TGTGCCTTCTGTGGGATACTGTTCACCGATAAACTCATCTTT. It is translated as CAFCGILFTDKLIF. Filled out from reference TRDV3 and TRDJ1, the complete variable domain reads CDKVTQSSPDQTVASGSEVVLLCTYDTVYSNPDLFWYRIRPDYSFQFVFYGDNSRSEGADFTQGRFSVKHILTQKAFHLVISPVRTEDSATYYCAFCGILFTDKLIFGKGTRVTVEP.

This clone is classed as large. The chain couples TRDV1 to TRDJ1; 12 bases are shared with TRDD3. V was pared by 1 base and J by 1 base, with 16 bases of the junction left unmatched. Germline lookup yields CDR1 TSWWSYY and CDR2 QGS. The CDR3 runs 21 residues. The chain's CDR3 is CALGEHNLPTYWGILTDKLIF. The CDR3 DNA is TGTGCTCTTGGGGAACATAACCTTCCTACCTACTGGGGGATACTCACCGATAAACTCATCTTT.

As to this clone: This DNA's translation and the protein TCRdb lists, from a much larger clone, do not match at residue 14, likely due to a read error; the protein shown is translated from the DNA. This chain links TRDV2 with TRDJ1, with a possible D match to TRDD3 (6 bases). Germline assignment: CDR1 GEAIGNYY and CDR2 EKD. The CDR3 contains 15 residues. The CDR3, as DNA: TGTGCCTGTGACAAAGCTGGGGACCACACCGATAAACTCACCTTT. Its translation: CACDKAGDHTDKLTF.

By share, this clone counts as medium-sized. The chain carries TRDV2 and TRDJ1; TRDD2 matches at 8 bases. Trimming removed 3 bases from V and 3 bases from J; junction bases left unmatched: 8. The germline gives CDR1 GEAIGNYY, CDR2 EKD. The CDR3 is 15 amino acids. CDR3 in DNA: TGTGCCTGTGACGCCTTCCTAAAACCGCCCGATAAACTCATCTTT. Translation gives CACDAFLKPPDKLIF.

This clone has just a few counts. This is likely an artifact of a read error, given a far larger clone one base away. This sample includes further DNA sequences coding for the same CDR3. This chain uses TRDV2 with TRDJ3, with 12 bases that match TRDD3. This CDR3 contains 22 residues. After removal of 2 bases from V and 1 base from J, the junction contained 14 bases not matched to a gene. The germline V gene encodes CDR1 GEAIGNYY and CDR2 EKD. The CDR3 DNA follows: TGTGCCTGTGACATTGGGTACTGGGGGATACCTTCTACATCCTGGGACACCCGACAGATGTTTTTC. This codes for CACDIGYWGIPSTSWDTRQMFF.

Points on this clone: The amino acid sequence in TCRdb belongs to a much larger clone and departs from this DNA's translation at residue 11, likely a sequencing read error; the sequence shown is translated from the DNA. This chain joins TRDV2 and TRDJ3, with unresolved D. In germline, CDR1 is GEAIGNYY, CDR2 EKD. The CDR3 has 13 residues. The CDR3 coding sequence is TGTGCCTGTGACACCTGGGACACCCGACAGATATTTTTC. Translated, it gives CACDTWDTRQIFF.

This clone is categorized as medium-sized. This chain joins TRDV3 and TRDJ1, with D possibly called TRDD2 or TRDD3 (6 bases each). CDR3 length: 18 amino acids. The V end was cut by 2 bases, the J end by 0 bases, with 25 bases between. CDR1 TVYSNPD and CDR2 GDNSRS come from the germline V gene (reference sequence). CDR3 region: CAFSPSPTGGLDTDKLIF. DNA for the CDR3: TGTGCCTTTTCCCCCTCTCCTACGGGGGGACTCGACACCGATAAACTCATCTTT.

This clone was counted a single time. V gene TRDV1 combines with J gene TRDJ1, with 12 bases matching TRDD3. CDR1 and CDR2 (germline): TSWWSYY, QGS. V was pared by 2 bases and J by 1 base, with 17 bases of the junction left unmatched. The CDR3 sequence is 21 residues long. CDR3 sequence (DNA): TGTGCTCTTGGGGAAGGGCAATACTACGATCACTGGGGGATACTCACCGATAAACTCATCTTT. As protein: CALGEGQYYDHWGILTDKLIF.

Note on this clone: The likely explanation is a read error, given a far larger clone one base away. At the DNA level, this CDR3 is encoded by other sequences in the same sample as well. J is TRDJ1 and V is TRDV1; 12 positions match TRDD3. Germline V CDR1 and CDR2: TSWWSYY, QGS. The CDR3 extends over 27 amino acids. This CDR3 reads CALGELGIPTFCGPGGYAEGYTDKLIF. The CDR3 coding sequence is TGTGCTCTTGGGGAACTGGGGATTCCTACGTTTTGTGGACCTGGGGGATACGCCGAAGGGTACACCGATAAACTCATATTT.

This clone was counted only a few times. Since a far larger clone is one base different, this is likely a read error. The chain uses TRDV2 and TRDJ1; 7 positions match TRDD3. Germline V gene sequence: CDR1 GEAIGNYY, CDR2 EKD. This CDR3 is built from 23 residues. The CDR3 DNA reads as TGTGCTCTTGGGGAACCCCCATTCCCATACGGGCTGGGGGGGCTTGGCCTCACCGTTAAACTCATCTTT. Protein sequence: CALGEPPFPYGLGGLGLTVKLIF.

Comments on this clone: A far larger clone lies a single base away; this is likely a read error. The chain carries TRAV38-2/DV8 and TRDJ1; 11 bases agree with TRDD3. The CDR3 length is 23 residues. Germline loops: CDR1 TSESDYY, CDR2 QEAYKQQN. CDR3 DNA sequence: TGTTCTTATAGGAGCACCGGAACCTACACCGGTTGCTGGGGGATACCCTACACCGATAAACTCATCTTT. Translating it yields CSYRSTGTYTGCWGIPYTDKLIF.

This clone was detected a few times. The protein held in TCRdb is that of a much larger clone and does not match this DNA's translation at residue 3, likely because of a read error; the protein shown is translated from the DNA. The chain links TRDV3 to TRDJ2, with 10 bases that match TRDD3. The CDR3 contains 14 residues. CDR1 is TVYSNPD and CDR2 is GDNSRS in the germline V gene (reference sequence). The junction had 8 bases not matched to a gene; V was cut back by 5 bases and J by 5 bases. The CDR3: CAIKVLGDTAQLFF. The CDR3 coding sequence is TGTGCCATTAAAGTACTGGGGGATACAGCACAACTCTTCTTT.

With respect to this clone: A read error likely explains why the TCRdb protein, taken from a much larger clone, differs from this DNA's translation at residue 5; the protein shown is translated from the DNA. The chain uses TRDV3 and TRDJ1; perhaps TRDD3 as D (6 bases). V was trimmed by 3 bases and J by 1 base, leaving 15 bases between them. Germline V CDR1 and CDR2: TVYSNPD, GDNSRS (reference sequence). This CDR3 spans 14 amino acids. This CDR3 reads CAFWWILFTDKLIF. In DNA, the CDR3 is TGTGCCTTCTGGTGGATACTGTTCACCGATAAACTCATCTTT.

This clone ranks as hyperexpanded (1% or more). The chain is built from TRDV1 and TRDJ1; 9 bases match TRDD2. CDR1 and CDR2 from the germline V gene are TSWWSYY and QGS. This CDR3 region has 20 residues. The V and J ends lost 2 bases and 0 bases, in that order; junction bases with no gene match: 16. The CDR3, as DNA: TGTGCTCTTGGGGAAACGGAGGCCTTCCTACCTTGTGGGCACACCGATAAACTCATCTTT. This gives the protein CALGETEAFLPCGHTDKLIF.

Of note for this clone: The protein that TCRdb holds for this DNA derives from a much larger clone and differs from the translated DNA at residue 4, which likely indicates a read error; the protein shown here is translated from the DNA. The chain links TRDV1 to TRDJ1; TRDD3 agrees at 12 bases. Germline-derived CDR1 and CDR2 are TSWWSYY and QGS. The CDR3 is 21 amino acids. The chain's CDR3 is CALWEHNLPTYWGILTDKLIF. In nucleotides, the CDR3 is TGTGCTCTTTGGGAACATAACCTTCCTACCTACTGGGGGATACTCACCGATAAACTCATCTTT.

Worth noting for this clone: Since a far larger clone is one base different, this is likely a read error. The J gene is TRDJ1, the V gene TRDV1; 10 nucleotides line up with TRDD3. The CDR3 has 21 amino acids. J lost 3 bases, V lost 0 bases, and 19 bases had no gene match. Germline CDR1 and CDR2: TSWWSYY and QGS. This chain's CDR3 is CALGELPARRWGIPGADKLIF. The CDR3 nucleotides read TGTGCTCTTGGGGAACTCCCAGCCCGTAGGTGGGGGATACCAGGGGCCGATAAACTCATCTTT.

About this clone: This likely came from a read error, as a far larger clone is one base away. This sample includes further DNA sequences coding for the same CDR3. The chain employs TRDV1 and TRDJ1, with TRDD3 matching over 7 bases. The CDR3 runs to 21 residues. Germline-derived CDR1 and CDR2 are TSWWSYY and QGS. The CDR3 here is CALGEEGPRIYWGQRADKLIF. The CDR3 DNA reads TGTGCGCTTGGGGAAGAAGGTCCCAGAATTTACTGGGGCCAAAGGGCCGATAAACTCATCTTT.

This clone occurred a few times. TCRdb pairs this DNA with a much larger clone's protein that differs at residue 4, likely a read error; the protein shown was translated from the DNA. The rearrangement joins TRDV3 to TRDJ1, with 8 bases matching TRDD3. From germline, CDR1 is TVYSNPD and CDR2 GDNSRS (reference sequence). This CDR3 has 14 amino acids. With 3 bases clipped from V and 1 base from J, the junction kept 7 bases outside the gene matches. The CDR3 bases are TGTGCCTTCTTGGGGATACTGTTCACCGATAAACTCATCTTT. Protein sequence: CAFLGILFTDKLIF. Combining the CDR3 with reference TRDV3 and TRDJ1 gives the whole variable domain CDKVTQSSPDQTVASGSEVVLLCTYDTVYSNPDLFWYRIRPDYSFQFVFYGDNSRSEGADFTQGRFSVKHILTQKAFHLVISPVRTEDSATYYCAFLGILFTDKLIFGKGTRVTVEP.

A note on this clone: A far more abundant clone sits one base away, making this likely a read error. The rearrangement uses TRDV1 and TRDJ1; 12 bases map to TRDD3. The CDR3 has 27 residues. Per germline, CDR1 TSWWSYY and CDR2 QGS. The CDR3 coding sequence is TGTGCTCATGGGGAACTGGGGATTCCTACGTTTTGTGGACCTGGGGGATACGCCGAAGGGTACACCGATAAACTCATCTTT. Encoded protein: CAHGELGIPTFCGPGGYAEGYTDKLIF.

In the case of this clone: The protein held in TCRdb is that of a much larger clone and does not match this DNA's translation at residue 4, likely because of a read error; the protein shown is translated from the DNA. The V and J genes are TRDV2 and TRDJ3; 8 bases agree with TRDD3. Germline V gene sequence: CDR1 GEAIGNYY, CDR2 EKD. The CDR3 totals 19 residues. The ends lost 6 bases at V and 0 bases at J; junction bases unmatched: 12. The CDR3 sequence is CACYQYWGSDSWDTRQMFF. CDR3 nucleotides: TGTGCCTGTTACCAATACTGGGGGTCCGACTCCTGGGACACCCGACAGATGTTTTTC.

This clone was counted only a few times. The protein recorded in TCRdb matches a much larger clone and deviates from this DNA's translation at residue 10, suggesting a read error; the protein here is obtained by translating the DNA. This rearrangement joins TRDV2 to TRDJ1; the D gene is possibly TRDD3 (6 bases). Per the germline V gene, CDR1 is GEAIGNYY and CDR2 is EKD. Between the trimmed V and J ends, which lost 2 bases and 3 bases, there was a span of 15 bases. The CDR3 covers 15 residues. As DNA, the CDR3 is TGTGCCTGTGACAAAGCTGGGGACCACTCCGATAAACTCATCTTT. Translation gives CACDKAGDHSDKLIF.

This clone was seen only a few times. Translating this DNA gives a protein that differs at residue 12 from the TCRdb one, which belongs to a much larger clone; a read error is likely, and the protein shown is this translation. This rearrangement joins TRDV1 to TRDJ1; a weak D match, TRDD3 (6 bases). V was clipped by 1 base and J by 6 bases, with 18 bases between them. CDR3 length equals 16 residues. CDR1 and CDR2 (germline): TSWWSYY, QGS. The CDR3 region has the DNA TGTGCTCTTGGGGAACCCCCGTTCCGGGGATCCAATAAACTCATCTTT. Protein product: CALGEPPFRGSNKLIF.

By share of the sample, this clone is hyperexpanded. The sample contains more than one DNA sequence encoding this CDR3. This sequence joins TRDV1 and TRDJ1; 13 bases match TRDD3. This CDR3 contains 20 residues. Germline V gene lookup returns CDR1 TSWWSYY and CDR2 QGS. With 2 bases clipped from V and 5 bases from J, the junction kept 17 bases outside the gene matches. The CDR3 coding sequence is TGTGCTCTTGGGGAAGGGCAATACTACGATCACTGGGGGATACGGGATAAACTCATCTTT. Translation: CALGEGQYYDHWGIRDKLIF.

This clone was detected a few times. A far larger clone is a single base away, which makes a read error likely. The V and J genes are TRDV1 and TRDJ1; 8 bases align to TRDD3. The length of the CDR3 is 17 residues. Germline V lookup: CDR1 TSWWSYY, CDR2 QGS. In DNA, the CDR3 is TGTGCTCGTGGGGACTGGGGGTCTTCCTCTTACACCGATAAACTCATCTTT. It codes for CARGDWGSSSYTDKLIF.

Remarks on this clone: The junction shows a germline mismatch at one end, possibly a read error. V gene TRDV1 combines with J gene TRDJ1; 9 bases are a match to TRDD3. This CDR3 region has 14 residues. Germline V CDR1 and CDR2: TSWWSYY, QGS. This chain's CDR3 is CSVLGIRDPDKLIF. CDR3 nucleotides: TGCTCCGTACTGGGGATACGCGATCCCGATAAACTCATCTTT.

There are a few counts of this clone. TCRdb's protein for this DNA is that of a much larger clone and differs from the translation at residue 16, likely a read error; the protein shown is the DNA translation. This chain connects TRDV2 to TRDJ3, with 12 bases fitting TRDD3. Per the germline V gene, CDR1 is GEAIGNYY and CDR2 is EKD. This CDR3 is built from 20 residues. The CDR3: CACDTAGGYASSWDTQQMFF. CDR3 sequence (DNA): TGTGCCTGTGACACCGCTGGGGGATACGCGAGCTCCTGGGACACCCAACAGATGTTTTTC.